These 2 T cell receptor beta chains were sequenced from one sample in a study of T cell repertoires in cytomegalovirus infection. What these receptors recognize is not known. TCRdb passed the reads through MiXCR, listing each CDR3 protein once. The repertoire includes around 71,000 distinct CDR3 sequences, approximately 22% of them detected once, and about 72% sits in the top ten. Sample: CD8+ T cells from cultured PBMCs, taken from culture after CMV antigen stimulation. The receptors shown here come from a human donor in good health (CMV status not recorded). Some clones in this sample may be carry-over from other donors' samples.

The chain is built from TRBV19 and TRBJ1-1, with 9 bases lining up with TRBD1. This CDR3 has 15 amino acids. Germline trimming cut 3 bases from V and 9 bases from J; bases unmatched to any gene: 11. Germline CDR1 LNHDA, CDR2 SQIVND (reference sequence). The CDR3 reads CASSIPRTGTGQAFF. CDR3 DNA sequence: TGTGCCAGTAGTATCCCTCGCACCGGGACAGGGCAAGCTTTCTTT.

A few counts support this clonotype. The rearrangement links TRBV20-1 to TRBJ2-2; 11 nucleotides line up with TRBD2. With V trimmed by 0 bases and J by 4 bases, 10 bases remained unmatched. CDR3 length: 18 residues. The germline V gene encodes CDR1 DFQATT and CDR2 SNEGSKA (reference sequence). DNA of the CDR3: TGCAGTGCTAGAGATCTGGGGACGACTAGCGGGGCCACCGGGGAGCTGTTTTTT. Translating gives CSARDLGTTSGATGELFF.